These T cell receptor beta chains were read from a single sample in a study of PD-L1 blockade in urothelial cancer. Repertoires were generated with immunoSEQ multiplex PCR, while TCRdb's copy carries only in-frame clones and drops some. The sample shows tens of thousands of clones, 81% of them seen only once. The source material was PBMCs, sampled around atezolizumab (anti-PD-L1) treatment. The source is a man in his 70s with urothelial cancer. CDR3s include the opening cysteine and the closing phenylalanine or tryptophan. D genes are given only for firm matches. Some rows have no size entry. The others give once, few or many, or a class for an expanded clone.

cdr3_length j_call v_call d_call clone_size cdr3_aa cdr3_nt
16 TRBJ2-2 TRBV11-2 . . CASSLGDGRNTGELFF TGTGCCAGCAGCTTAGGGGACGGGAGGAACACCGGGGAGCTGTTTTTT
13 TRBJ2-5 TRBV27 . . CASRARGGETQYF TGTGCCAGCAGAGCTAGGGGGGGGGAGACCCAGTACTTC
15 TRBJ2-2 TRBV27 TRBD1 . CASCQGAPCAGELFF TGTGCCAGCTGTCAGGGGGCGCCTTGCGCCGGGGAGCTGTTTTTT
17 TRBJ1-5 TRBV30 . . CAWSVPWTVYSNQPQHF TGTGCCTGGAGTGTACCATGGACAGTTTATAGCAATCAGCCCCAGCATTTT
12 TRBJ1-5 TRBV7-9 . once CASSTGPQPQHF TGTGCCAGCAGCACAGGACCCCAGCCCCAGCATTTT
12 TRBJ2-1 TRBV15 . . CATSRDAGEQFF TGTGCCACCAGCAGAGATGCGGGTGAGCAGTTCTTC
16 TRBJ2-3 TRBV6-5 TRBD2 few CASSYSIGEGPDTQYF TGTGCCAGCAGTTACTCGATCGGGGAGGGCCCAGATACGCAGTATTTT
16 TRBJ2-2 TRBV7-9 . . CASSPGPRKNTGELFF TGTGCCAGCAGCCCAGGGCCCAGGAAGAACACCGGGGAGCTGTTTTTT
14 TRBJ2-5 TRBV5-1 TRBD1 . CASSSGQGRETQYF TGCGCCAGCAGCTCGGGACAGGGTAGGGAGACCCAGTACTTC
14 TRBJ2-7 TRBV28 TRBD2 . CASSSGTSGYEQYF TGTGCCAGCAGTTCAGGGACTAGCGGTTACGAGCAGTACTTC
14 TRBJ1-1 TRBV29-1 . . CSSRGGRADTEAFF TGCAGCTCAAGGGGAGGCCGTGCGGACACTGAAGCTTTCTTT
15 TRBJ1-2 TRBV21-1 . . CASSSGQGSNYGYTF TGTGCCAGCAGCTCCGGACAGGGTTCTAACTATGGCTACACCTTC
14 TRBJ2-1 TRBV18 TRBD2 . CASSPGTSENEQFF TGTGCCAGCTCGCCCGGGACTAGCGAGAATGAGCAGTTCTTC
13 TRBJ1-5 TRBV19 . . CASSIQISQPQHF TGTGCCAGTAGTATACAAATTAGTCAGCCCCAGCATTTT
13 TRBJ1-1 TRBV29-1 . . CSVLTGPYTEAFF TGCAGCGTCCTGACAGGCCCCTACACTGAAGCTTTCTTT
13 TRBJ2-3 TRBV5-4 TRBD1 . CASKRDRADTQYF TGTGCCAGCAAACGCGACAGGGCAGATACGCAGTATTTT
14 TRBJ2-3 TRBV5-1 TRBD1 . CASSWTGGTDTQYF TGCGCCAGCAGCTGGACAGGGGGCACAGATACGCAGTATTTT
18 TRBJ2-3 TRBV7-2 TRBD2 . CASSPGIGAGASTDTQYF TGTGCCAGCAGCCCCGGGATCGGCGCGGGAGCTAGCACAGATACGCAGTATTTT
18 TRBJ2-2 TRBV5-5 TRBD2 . CASSFPGRGGRNTGELFF TGTGCCAGCAGCTTCCCGGGGAGGGGCGGGAGGAACACCGGGGAGCTGTTTTTT
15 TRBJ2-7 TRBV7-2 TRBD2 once CASSLAGTSGSEQYF TGTGCCAGCAGCTTAGCCGGGACTAGCGGAAGCGAGCAGTACTTC
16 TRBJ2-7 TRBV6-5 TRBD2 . CASSYGGRTHLYEQYF TGTGCCAGCAGTTACGGCGGGAGGACCCACTTGTACGAGCAGTACTTC
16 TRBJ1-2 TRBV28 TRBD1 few CASSFGTGGANYGYTF TGTGCCAGCAGTTTCGGGACAGGGGGCGCTAACTATGGCTACACCTTC
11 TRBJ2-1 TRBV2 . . CASSRLGSSFF TGTGCCAGCAGCCGCTTGGGGAGCAGTTTCTTC
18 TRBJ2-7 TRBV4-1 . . CASSQTPRTGNGIDEQYF TGCGCCAGCAGCCAAACCCCCCGGACTGGAAATGGTATCGACGAGCAGTACTTC
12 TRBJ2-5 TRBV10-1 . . CASSESTGTQYF TGCGCCAGCAGTGAGTCGACGGGGACCCAGTACTTC
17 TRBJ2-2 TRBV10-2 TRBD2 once CASRRTSGISNTGELFF TGCGCCAGCAGGAGGACTAGCGGGATTTCGAACACCGGGGAGCTGTTTTTT
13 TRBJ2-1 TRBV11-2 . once CASSSQRRNEQFF TGTGCCAGCAGCTCCCAGCGACGGAATGAGCAGTTCTTC
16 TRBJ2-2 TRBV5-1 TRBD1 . CASSSQGASTTGELFF TGCGCCAGCAGCAGCCAGGGGGCGAGTACCACCGGGGAGCTGTTTTTT
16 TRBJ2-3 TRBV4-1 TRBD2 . CASSPNEGGGTDTQYF TGCGCCAGCAGCCCCAACGAGGGAGGGGGCACAGATACGCAGTATTTT
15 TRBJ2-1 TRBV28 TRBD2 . CASSLLAGASNEQFF TGTGCCAGCAGTCTCCTAGCGGGAGCATCTAATGAGCAGTTCTTC
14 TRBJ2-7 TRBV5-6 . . CASSLFDRTYEQYF TGTGCCAGCAGTCTGTTTGACAGAACCTACGAGCAGTACTTC
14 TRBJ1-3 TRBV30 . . CATGPGLDGNTIYF TGTGCTACCGGTCCGGGGTTAGATGGAAACACCATATATTTT
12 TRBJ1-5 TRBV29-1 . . CSVALSNQPQHF TGCAGCGTTGCCCTTAGCAATCAGCCCCAGCATTTT
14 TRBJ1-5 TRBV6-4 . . CASRTKGSNQPQHF TGTGCCAGCAGAACAAAGGGGAGCAATCAGCCCCAGCATTTT
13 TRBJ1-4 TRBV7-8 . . CASSSRTAEKLFF TGTGCCAGCAGCTCCCGGACAGCTGAAAAACTGTTTTTT
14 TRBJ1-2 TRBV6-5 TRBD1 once CASSSRTGTYGYTF TGTGCCAGCAGTTCGCGGACAGGGACCTATGGCTACACCTTC
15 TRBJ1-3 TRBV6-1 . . CASKARVTSGNTIYF TGTGCCAGCAAGGCCAGGGTCACCTCTGGAAACACCATATATTTT
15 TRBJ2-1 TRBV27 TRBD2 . CASSPLLAGANEQFF TGTGCCAGCAGTCCACTACTAGCGGGGGCCAATGAGCAGTTCTTC
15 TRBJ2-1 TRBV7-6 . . CASSAGHGVRNEQFF TGTGCCAGCTCAGCGGGACACGGGGTGCGAAATGAGCAGTTCTTC
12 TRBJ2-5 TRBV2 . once CASSARQETQYF TGTGCCAGCAGTGCACGGCAAGAGACCCAGTACTTC
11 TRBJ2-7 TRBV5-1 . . CASSWGHEQYF TGCGCCAGCAGCTGGGGCCACGAGCAGTACTTC
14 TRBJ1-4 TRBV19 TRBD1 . CASSTRQGTEKLFF TGTGCCAGTAGTACCCGACAGGGGACTGAAAAACTGTTTTTT
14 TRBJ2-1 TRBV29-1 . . CSVGRASSYNEQFF TGCAGCGTCGGCAGGGCCAGCTCCTACAATGAGCAGTTCTTC
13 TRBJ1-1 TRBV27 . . CASSFLAGEQAFF .
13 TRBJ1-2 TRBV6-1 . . CASSDRGGYGYTF TGTGCCAGCAGTGACAGGGGTGGCTATGGCTACACCTTC
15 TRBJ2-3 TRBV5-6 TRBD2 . CASSHAGDSSDTQYF TGTGCCAGCAGCCACGCGGGAGATTCTTCGGATACGCAGTATTTT
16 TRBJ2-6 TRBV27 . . CASRGAGRTGANVLTF TGTGCCAGCAGGGGGGCAGGGCGAACTGGGGCCAACGTCCTGACTTTC
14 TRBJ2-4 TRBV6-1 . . CASSESRAGIIQYF TGTGCCAGCAGTGAATCTAGAGCTGGAATCATTCAGTACTTC
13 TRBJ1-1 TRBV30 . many CAWSVVQNTEAFF TGTGCCTGGAGTGTAGTACAGAACACTGAAGCTTTCTTT
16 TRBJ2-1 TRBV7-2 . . CASSLSPGVAYNEQFF TGTGCCAGCAGCTTAAGCCCGGGGGTGGCATACAATGAGCAGTTCTTC
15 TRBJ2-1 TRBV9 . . CASSAQVDPYNEQFF TGTGCCAGCAGCGCCCAGGTAGATCCCTACAATGAGCAGTTCTTC